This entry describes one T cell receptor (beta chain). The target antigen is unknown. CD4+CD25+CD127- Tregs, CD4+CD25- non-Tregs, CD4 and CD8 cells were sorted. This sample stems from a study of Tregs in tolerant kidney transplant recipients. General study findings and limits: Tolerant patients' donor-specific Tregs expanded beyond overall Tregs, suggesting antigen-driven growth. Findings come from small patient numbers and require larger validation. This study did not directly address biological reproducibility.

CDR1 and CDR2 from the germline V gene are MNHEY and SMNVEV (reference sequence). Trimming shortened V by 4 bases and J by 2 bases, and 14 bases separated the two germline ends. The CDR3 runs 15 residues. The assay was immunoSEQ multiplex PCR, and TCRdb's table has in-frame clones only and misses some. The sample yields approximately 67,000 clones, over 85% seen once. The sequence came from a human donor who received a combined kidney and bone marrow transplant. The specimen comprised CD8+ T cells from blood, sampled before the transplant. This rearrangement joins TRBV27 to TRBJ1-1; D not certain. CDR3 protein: CASSSRSLPNTEAFF. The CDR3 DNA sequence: TGTGCCAGCAGTTCCCGGTCCCTCCCCAACACTGAAGCTTTCTTT.